This TCR beta chain was recorded in a study of post-analysis software for immune sequencing data. Whole-study findings and limits: Analysis by F measure revealed that same-batch samples clustered strongly together. Patients with multiple sclerosis recorded significantly lower normalized Chao1 diversity than controls, the study found.

A word on this clonotype: The antigen is not known. At one end the junction does not follow the germline gene, possibly because of a read error.

Carried by the TCR beta cDNA libraries were unique molecular identifiers. Each sample of roughly 0.9 to 11 million input T cells yielded approximately 500,000 cDNA molecules, so each molecule approximated one T cell. One entry per CDR3 protein results from TCRdb running MiXCR on the PCR reads. The table records roughly 800,000 distinct CDR3 sequences, around 53% of them present only once. This clonotype was obtained from a girl aged 5-17 years with multiple sclerosis. Sequencing was done on a sample of blood.

The CDR3 DNA reads TGTGCTAGCAGCTTAGTCAGCGGGGGGGCTGATAAGCAGTTCTTC. Translated, it gives CASSLVSGGADKQFF. This chain connects TRBV7-2 to TRBJ2-1; 10 nucleotides line up with TRBD2. The CDR3 sequence is 15 residues long. In germline, CDR1 is SGHTA, CDR2 FQGNSA.